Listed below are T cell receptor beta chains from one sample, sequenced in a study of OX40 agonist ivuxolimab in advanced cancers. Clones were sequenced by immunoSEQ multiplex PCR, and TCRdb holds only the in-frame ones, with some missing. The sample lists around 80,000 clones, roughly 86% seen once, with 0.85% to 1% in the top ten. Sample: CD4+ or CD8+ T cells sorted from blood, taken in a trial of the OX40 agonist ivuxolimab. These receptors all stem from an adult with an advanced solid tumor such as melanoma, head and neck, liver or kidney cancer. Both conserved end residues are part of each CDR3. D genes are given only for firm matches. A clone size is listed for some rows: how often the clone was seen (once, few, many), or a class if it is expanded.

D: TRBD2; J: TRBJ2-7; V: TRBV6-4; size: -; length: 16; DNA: TGTGCCAGCAGTGACTGCAAGCGGGAGGGCCCCTACGAGCAGTACTTC; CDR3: CASSDCKREGPYEQYF
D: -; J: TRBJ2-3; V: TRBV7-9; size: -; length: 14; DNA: TGTGCCAGCAGACCCGGGGCCTCGGGAGATACGCAGTATTTT; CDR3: CASRPGASGDTQYF
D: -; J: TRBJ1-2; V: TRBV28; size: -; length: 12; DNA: TGTGCCACCCAACAGGCTAACTATGGCTACACCTTC; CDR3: CATQQANYGYTF
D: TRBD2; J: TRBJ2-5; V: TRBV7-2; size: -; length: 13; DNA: TGTGCCAGCACTAGCGGGTATCAAGAGACCCAGTACTTC; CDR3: CASTSGYQETQYF
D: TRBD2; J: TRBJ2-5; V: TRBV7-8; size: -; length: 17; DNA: TGTGCCAGCAGCTCCCTGGGGGGTAGCGGGATAGGGGAGACCCAGTACTTC; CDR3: CASSSLGGSGIGETQYF
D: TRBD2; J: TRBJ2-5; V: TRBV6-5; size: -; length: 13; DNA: TGTACCAGCAGTTACGGCGGGGGAGAGACCCAGTACTTC; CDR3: CTSSYGGGETQYF
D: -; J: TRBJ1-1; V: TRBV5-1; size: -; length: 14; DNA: TGCGCCAGCAACCCCCGGGGAGGAGCAGGTGAAGCTTTCTTT; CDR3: CASNPRGGAGEAFF
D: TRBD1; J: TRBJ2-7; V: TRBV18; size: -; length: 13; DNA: TGTGCCAGCTCAGGACAGGGATCCTACGAGCAGTACTTC; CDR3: CASSGQGSYEQYF
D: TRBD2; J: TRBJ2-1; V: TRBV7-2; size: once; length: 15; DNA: TGTGCCAGCTCGTCCGGGACTAGCCCCTACAATGAGCAGTTCTTC; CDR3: CASSSGTSPYNEQFF
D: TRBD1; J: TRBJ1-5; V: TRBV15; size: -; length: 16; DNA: TGTGCCACCAGCAGACCGCCGACAGGGGGCAATCAGCCCCAGCATTTT; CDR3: CATSRPPTGGNQPQHF
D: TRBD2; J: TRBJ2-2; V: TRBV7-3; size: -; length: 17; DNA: TGTGCCAGCAGCGAAACTGGACTAGCGGGGAACACCGGGGAGCTGTTTTTT; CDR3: CASSETGLAGNTGELFF
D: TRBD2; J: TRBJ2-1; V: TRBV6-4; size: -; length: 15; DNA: TGTGCCAGCAGTACCCTAGCGGGGGCCTACAATGAGCAGTTCTTC; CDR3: CASSTLAGAYNEQFF
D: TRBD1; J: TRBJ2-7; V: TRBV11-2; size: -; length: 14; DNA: TGTGCCAGCAGCTTAAGTGACAGGGTTACCGAGCAGTACTTC; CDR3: CASSLSDRVTEQYF
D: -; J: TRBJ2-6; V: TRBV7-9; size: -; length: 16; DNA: TGTGCCAGCAGCTCCTTCGGCAGGTCGGGGGCCAACGTCCTGACTTTC; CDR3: CASSSFGRSGANVLTF
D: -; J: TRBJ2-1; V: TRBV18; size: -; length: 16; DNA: TGTGCCAGCTCACCGGCACAATCGGCCGTCAACAATGAGCAGTTCTTC; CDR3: CASSPAQSAVNNEQFF
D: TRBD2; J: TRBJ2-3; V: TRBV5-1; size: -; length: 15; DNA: TGCGCCAGCAGCTTGGAACTCGGGAGGGGAGATACGCAGTATTTT; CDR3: CASSLELGRGDTQYF
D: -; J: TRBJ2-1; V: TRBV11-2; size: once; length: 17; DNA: TGTGCCAGCAGCTTCAACACACAGGGGGGGGCCTACAATGAGCAGTTCTTC; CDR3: CASSFNTQGGAYNEQFF
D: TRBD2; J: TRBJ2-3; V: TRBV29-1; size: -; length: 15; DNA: TGCAGCGTTGGCCGGACTAGCGACCGCACAGATACGCAGTATTTT; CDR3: CSVGRTSDRTDTQYF
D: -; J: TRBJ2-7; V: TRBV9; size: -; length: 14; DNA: TGTGCCAGCAGCGTAGGGGTCAGTTCCTACGAGCAGTACTTC; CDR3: CASSVGVSSYEQYF
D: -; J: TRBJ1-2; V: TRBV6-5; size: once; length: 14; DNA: TGTGCCAGCAGGGGGCCGGGACCGTCTTATGGCTACACCTTC; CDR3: CASRGPGPSYGYTF
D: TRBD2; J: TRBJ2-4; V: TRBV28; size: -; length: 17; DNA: TGTGCCAGCAGCCGCCGGATGACTAGCGGGAGCCCAAACATTCAGTACTTC; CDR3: CASSRRMTSGSPNIQYF
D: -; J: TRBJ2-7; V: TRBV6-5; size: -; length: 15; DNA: TGTGCCAGCAGTTACTCGGGCGCGGGCTACTACGAGCAGTACTTC; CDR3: CASSYSGAGYYEQYF
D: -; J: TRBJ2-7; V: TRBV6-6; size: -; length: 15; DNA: TGTGCCAGCAGTTACGGGGGCAGGGGGGGCCACGAGCAGTACTTC; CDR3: CASSYGGRGGHEQYF
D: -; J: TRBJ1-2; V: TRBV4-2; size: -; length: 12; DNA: TGTGCCAGCAGCCAAGAGAGGGGTGGCTACACCTTC; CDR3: CASSQERGGYTF
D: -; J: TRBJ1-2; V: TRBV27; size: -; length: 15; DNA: TGTGCCAGCAGTCCCGAGGGACAACTGAACTATGGCTACACCTTC; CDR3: CASSPEGQLNYGYTF